The present T cell receptor beta chain was sequenced within a study of radiotherapy plus CTLA-4 blockade in lung cancer. Some clones are missing from TCRdb's copy, which holds only in-frame ones; the method was immunoSEQ multiplex PCR. Of some 50,000 clones listed, roughly 80% are singletons. Trimming cost V 3 bases and J 2 bases; bases outside gene matches: 4. Per the germline V gene, CDR1 is SGHNT and CDR2 is YYREEE (reference sequence). This CDR3 region has 16 residues. The source was peripheral blood, collected from a patient treated with radiotherapy plus ipilimumab. The clonotype was recovered from a human donor with non-small cell lung cancer who had a partial response to radiotherapy plus ipilimumab. The J gene is TRBJ2-6, the V gene TRBV5-4; 8 bases fit TRBD1. CDR3 sequence: CASSSWTGTGANVLTF. The CDR3 nucleotides are TGTGCCAGCAGCTCCTGGACAGGGACTGGGGCCAACGTCCTGACTTTC. The full variable domain, completed using reference TRBV5-4 and TRBJ2-6, is ETGVTQSPTHLIKTRGQQVTLRCSSQSGHNTVSWYQQALGQGPQFIFQYYREEENGRGNFPPRFSGLQFPNYSSELNVNALELDDSALYLCASSSWTGTGANVLTFGAGSRLTVL.